This entry features one T cell receptor beta chain sequence. The data are from a study of response to subunit inactivated influenza vaccine. TCRdb reprocessed the RT-PCR reads via MiXCR and lists one record per CDR3 protein. The sample shows a few hundred thousand distinct CDR3 sequences, approximately 11% of them seen only once. Germline V gives CDR1 MNHEY, CDR2 SVGEGT. V lost 2 bases, J lost 1 base, and 16 bases stayed unmatched. CDR3 size: 19 residues. The chain links TRBV6-2 or TRBV6-3 to TRBJ2-7; 8 positions match TRBD2. The sequence came from a man aged 45-65 years who received an inactivated influenza vaccine. Sample: PBMCs from blood, taken roughly 46 days after vaccination. The CDR3 loop reads CASSYRTGTREGLSYEQYF. In DNA, the CDR3 is TGTGCCAGCAGTTACCGAACCGGGACTAGGGAGGGTCTTTCCTACGAGCAGTACTTC.